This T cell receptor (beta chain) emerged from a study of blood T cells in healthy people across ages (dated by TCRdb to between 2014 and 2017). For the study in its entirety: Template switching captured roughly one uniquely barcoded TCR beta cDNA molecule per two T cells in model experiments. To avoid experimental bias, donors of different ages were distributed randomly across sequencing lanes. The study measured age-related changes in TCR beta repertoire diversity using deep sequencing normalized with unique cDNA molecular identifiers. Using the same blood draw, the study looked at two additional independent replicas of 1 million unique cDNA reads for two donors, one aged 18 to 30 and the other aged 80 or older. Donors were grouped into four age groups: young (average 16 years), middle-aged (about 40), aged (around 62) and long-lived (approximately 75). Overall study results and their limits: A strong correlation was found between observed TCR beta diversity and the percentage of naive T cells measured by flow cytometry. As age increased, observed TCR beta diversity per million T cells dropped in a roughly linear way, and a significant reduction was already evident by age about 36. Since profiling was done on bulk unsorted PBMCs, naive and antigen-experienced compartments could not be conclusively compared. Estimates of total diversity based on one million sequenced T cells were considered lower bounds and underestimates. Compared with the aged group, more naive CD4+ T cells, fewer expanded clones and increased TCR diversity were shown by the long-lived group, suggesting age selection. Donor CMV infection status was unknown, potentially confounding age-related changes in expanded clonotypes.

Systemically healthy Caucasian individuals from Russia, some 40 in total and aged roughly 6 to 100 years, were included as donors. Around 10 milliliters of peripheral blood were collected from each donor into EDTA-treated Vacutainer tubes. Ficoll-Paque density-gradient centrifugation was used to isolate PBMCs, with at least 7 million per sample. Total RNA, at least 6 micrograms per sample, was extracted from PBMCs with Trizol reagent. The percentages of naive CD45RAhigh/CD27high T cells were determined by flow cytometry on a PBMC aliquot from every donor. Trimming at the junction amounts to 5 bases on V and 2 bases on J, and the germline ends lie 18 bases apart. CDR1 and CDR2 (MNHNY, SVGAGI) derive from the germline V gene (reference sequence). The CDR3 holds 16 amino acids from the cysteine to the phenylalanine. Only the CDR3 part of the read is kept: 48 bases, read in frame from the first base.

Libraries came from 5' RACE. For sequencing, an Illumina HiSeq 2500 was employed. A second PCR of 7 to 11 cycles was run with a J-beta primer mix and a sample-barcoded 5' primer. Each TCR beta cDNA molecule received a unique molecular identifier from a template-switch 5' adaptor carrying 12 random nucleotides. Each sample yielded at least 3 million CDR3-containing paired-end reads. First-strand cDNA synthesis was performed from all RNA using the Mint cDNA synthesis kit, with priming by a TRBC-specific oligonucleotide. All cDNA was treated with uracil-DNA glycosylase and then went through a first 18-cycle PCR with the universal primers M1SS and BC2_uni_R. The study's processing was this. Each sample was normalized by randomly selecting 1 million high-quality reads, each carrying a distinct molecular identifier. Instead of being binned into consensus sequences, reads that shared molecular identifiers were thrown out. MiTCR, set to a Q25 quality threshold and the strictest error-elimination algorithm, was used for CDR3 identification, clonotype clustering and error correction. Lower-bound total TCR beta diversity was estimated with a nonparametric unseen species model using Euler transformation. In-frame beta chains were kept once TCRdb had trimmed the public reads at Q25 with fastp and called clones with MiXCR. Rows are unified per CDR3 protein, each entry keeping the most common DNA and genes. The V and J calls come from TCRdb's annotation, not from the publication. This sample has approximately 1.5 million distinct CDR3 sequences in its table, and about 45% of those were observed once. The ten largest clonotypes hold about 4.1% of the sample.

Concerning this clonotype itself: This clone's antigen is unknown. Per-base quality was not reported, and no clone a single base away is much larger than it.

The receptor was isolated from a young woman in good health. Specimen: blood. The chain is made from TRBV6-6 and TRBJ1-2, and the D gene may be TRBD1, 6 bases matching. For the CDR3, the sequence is CASSLQGSPANYGYTF. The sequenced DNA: TGTGCCAGCAGTCTTCAGGGGTCTCCCGCCAACTATGGCTACACCTTC.